These 4 T cell receptor beta chains were all obtained from the same sample, sequenced in a study of Graves' ophthalmopathy and Graves' hyperthyroidism. RNA transcripts provided the template for amplifying TCR beta CDR3 regions. HTBI primers served in a first-round RT-PCR, which a second-round multiplex PCR followed. TCRdb independently ran MiXCR on the multiplex PCR reads; one entry per CDR3 protein. The data hold fewer than 600,000 distinct CDR3 sequences, with over 13% observed a single time. The sequenced material came from blood. These receptors originate from a woman younger than 45 with Graves' ophthalmopathy.

In regard to this clonotype: A read error may explain this, as a much larger clone is one base away. The genes are TRBV6-5 and TRBJ2-2; possible D gene TRBD1, 5 bases. This CDR3 is 15 amino acids long. The germline V gene encodes CDR1 MNHEY and CDR2 SVGAGI. V lost 2 bases and J 9 bases, leaving 16 bases between the germline ends. The CDR3 is CASSYGAGSNRELFF. The CDR3 nucleotides read TGTGCCAGCAGTTACGGGGCAGGGTCAAACAGGGAGCTGTTTTTT.

This clonotype occurred many times. The chain joins TRBV12-3 or TRBV12-4 to TRBJ2-7; 11 positions agree with TRBD1. The V and J ends lost 6 bases and 4 bases, in that order; junction bases with no gene match: 5. There are 14 residues in the CDR3. The DNA for the CDR3 is TGTGCCAGCAGGTTGGGGACAGGGGGTTACGAGCAGTACTTC. It is translated as CASRLGTGGYEQYF.

In its sample, this clonotype was seen a few times. The chain links TRBV6-4 to TRBJ2-1; TRBD2 aligns across 14 bases. The CDR3 length is 14 residues. Per germline, CDR1 MRHNA and CDR2 SNTAGT. The ends lost 4 bases at V and 7 bases at J; junction bases unmatched: 0. This CDR3 reads CASSGLAGGNEQFF. DNA of the CDR3: TGTGCCAGCAGTGGACTAGCGGGGGGGAATGAGCAGTTCTTC.

This clonotype came up many times. The chain recombines TRBV6-5 with TRBJ2-7; TRBD1 matches 8 bases. The CDR3 runs to 15 residues. J was trimmed by 4 bases and V by 2 bases; bases with no gene match: 7. Germline assignment: CDR1 MNHEY and CDR2 SVGAGI. CDR3 DNA sequence: TGTGCCAGCAGTTACGGCCCGACAGGGGAGTACGAGCAGTACTTC. It codes for CASSYGPTGEYEQYF.